This T cell receptor beta chain was identified during a study of blood T cells in healthy people across ages. Study at large: About one barcoded beta molecule per two T cells was captured by template switching.

The individuals who served as donors were healthy Caucasians living in Russia, aged roughly 6 to 90. The sample, around 10 milliliters of peripheral blood, was drawn from each donor. In regard to this clonotype: The antigen remains undetermined.

This CDR3 comprises 12 residues. Germline V gives CDR1 MGHDK, CDR2 SYGVNS. Trimming at V came to 4 bases and at J to 6 bases, leaving 2 bases not matched to a gene. Study conclusions and caveats: Long-lived and aged donors differed, with more naive CD4+ cells and higher diversity in the long-lived.

Using a J-beta primer mix together with a sample-barcoded 5' primer, a second PCR was run for about 6 to 11 cycles. MiXCR, applied by TCRdb to the 5' RACE reads, yields one record per CDR3 protein. The sample holds hundreds of thousands of distinct CDR3 sequences, 45% to 50% seen once. This chain connects TRBV25-1 to TRBJ1-2; 7 bases map to TRBD1. This clonotype was obtained from a woman in her sixties or seventies in good health. Sequenced material: blood. CDR3 protein: CASSGDSHGYTF. CDR3 nucleotides: TGTGCCAGCAGTGGGGACAGCCATGGCTACACCTTC.